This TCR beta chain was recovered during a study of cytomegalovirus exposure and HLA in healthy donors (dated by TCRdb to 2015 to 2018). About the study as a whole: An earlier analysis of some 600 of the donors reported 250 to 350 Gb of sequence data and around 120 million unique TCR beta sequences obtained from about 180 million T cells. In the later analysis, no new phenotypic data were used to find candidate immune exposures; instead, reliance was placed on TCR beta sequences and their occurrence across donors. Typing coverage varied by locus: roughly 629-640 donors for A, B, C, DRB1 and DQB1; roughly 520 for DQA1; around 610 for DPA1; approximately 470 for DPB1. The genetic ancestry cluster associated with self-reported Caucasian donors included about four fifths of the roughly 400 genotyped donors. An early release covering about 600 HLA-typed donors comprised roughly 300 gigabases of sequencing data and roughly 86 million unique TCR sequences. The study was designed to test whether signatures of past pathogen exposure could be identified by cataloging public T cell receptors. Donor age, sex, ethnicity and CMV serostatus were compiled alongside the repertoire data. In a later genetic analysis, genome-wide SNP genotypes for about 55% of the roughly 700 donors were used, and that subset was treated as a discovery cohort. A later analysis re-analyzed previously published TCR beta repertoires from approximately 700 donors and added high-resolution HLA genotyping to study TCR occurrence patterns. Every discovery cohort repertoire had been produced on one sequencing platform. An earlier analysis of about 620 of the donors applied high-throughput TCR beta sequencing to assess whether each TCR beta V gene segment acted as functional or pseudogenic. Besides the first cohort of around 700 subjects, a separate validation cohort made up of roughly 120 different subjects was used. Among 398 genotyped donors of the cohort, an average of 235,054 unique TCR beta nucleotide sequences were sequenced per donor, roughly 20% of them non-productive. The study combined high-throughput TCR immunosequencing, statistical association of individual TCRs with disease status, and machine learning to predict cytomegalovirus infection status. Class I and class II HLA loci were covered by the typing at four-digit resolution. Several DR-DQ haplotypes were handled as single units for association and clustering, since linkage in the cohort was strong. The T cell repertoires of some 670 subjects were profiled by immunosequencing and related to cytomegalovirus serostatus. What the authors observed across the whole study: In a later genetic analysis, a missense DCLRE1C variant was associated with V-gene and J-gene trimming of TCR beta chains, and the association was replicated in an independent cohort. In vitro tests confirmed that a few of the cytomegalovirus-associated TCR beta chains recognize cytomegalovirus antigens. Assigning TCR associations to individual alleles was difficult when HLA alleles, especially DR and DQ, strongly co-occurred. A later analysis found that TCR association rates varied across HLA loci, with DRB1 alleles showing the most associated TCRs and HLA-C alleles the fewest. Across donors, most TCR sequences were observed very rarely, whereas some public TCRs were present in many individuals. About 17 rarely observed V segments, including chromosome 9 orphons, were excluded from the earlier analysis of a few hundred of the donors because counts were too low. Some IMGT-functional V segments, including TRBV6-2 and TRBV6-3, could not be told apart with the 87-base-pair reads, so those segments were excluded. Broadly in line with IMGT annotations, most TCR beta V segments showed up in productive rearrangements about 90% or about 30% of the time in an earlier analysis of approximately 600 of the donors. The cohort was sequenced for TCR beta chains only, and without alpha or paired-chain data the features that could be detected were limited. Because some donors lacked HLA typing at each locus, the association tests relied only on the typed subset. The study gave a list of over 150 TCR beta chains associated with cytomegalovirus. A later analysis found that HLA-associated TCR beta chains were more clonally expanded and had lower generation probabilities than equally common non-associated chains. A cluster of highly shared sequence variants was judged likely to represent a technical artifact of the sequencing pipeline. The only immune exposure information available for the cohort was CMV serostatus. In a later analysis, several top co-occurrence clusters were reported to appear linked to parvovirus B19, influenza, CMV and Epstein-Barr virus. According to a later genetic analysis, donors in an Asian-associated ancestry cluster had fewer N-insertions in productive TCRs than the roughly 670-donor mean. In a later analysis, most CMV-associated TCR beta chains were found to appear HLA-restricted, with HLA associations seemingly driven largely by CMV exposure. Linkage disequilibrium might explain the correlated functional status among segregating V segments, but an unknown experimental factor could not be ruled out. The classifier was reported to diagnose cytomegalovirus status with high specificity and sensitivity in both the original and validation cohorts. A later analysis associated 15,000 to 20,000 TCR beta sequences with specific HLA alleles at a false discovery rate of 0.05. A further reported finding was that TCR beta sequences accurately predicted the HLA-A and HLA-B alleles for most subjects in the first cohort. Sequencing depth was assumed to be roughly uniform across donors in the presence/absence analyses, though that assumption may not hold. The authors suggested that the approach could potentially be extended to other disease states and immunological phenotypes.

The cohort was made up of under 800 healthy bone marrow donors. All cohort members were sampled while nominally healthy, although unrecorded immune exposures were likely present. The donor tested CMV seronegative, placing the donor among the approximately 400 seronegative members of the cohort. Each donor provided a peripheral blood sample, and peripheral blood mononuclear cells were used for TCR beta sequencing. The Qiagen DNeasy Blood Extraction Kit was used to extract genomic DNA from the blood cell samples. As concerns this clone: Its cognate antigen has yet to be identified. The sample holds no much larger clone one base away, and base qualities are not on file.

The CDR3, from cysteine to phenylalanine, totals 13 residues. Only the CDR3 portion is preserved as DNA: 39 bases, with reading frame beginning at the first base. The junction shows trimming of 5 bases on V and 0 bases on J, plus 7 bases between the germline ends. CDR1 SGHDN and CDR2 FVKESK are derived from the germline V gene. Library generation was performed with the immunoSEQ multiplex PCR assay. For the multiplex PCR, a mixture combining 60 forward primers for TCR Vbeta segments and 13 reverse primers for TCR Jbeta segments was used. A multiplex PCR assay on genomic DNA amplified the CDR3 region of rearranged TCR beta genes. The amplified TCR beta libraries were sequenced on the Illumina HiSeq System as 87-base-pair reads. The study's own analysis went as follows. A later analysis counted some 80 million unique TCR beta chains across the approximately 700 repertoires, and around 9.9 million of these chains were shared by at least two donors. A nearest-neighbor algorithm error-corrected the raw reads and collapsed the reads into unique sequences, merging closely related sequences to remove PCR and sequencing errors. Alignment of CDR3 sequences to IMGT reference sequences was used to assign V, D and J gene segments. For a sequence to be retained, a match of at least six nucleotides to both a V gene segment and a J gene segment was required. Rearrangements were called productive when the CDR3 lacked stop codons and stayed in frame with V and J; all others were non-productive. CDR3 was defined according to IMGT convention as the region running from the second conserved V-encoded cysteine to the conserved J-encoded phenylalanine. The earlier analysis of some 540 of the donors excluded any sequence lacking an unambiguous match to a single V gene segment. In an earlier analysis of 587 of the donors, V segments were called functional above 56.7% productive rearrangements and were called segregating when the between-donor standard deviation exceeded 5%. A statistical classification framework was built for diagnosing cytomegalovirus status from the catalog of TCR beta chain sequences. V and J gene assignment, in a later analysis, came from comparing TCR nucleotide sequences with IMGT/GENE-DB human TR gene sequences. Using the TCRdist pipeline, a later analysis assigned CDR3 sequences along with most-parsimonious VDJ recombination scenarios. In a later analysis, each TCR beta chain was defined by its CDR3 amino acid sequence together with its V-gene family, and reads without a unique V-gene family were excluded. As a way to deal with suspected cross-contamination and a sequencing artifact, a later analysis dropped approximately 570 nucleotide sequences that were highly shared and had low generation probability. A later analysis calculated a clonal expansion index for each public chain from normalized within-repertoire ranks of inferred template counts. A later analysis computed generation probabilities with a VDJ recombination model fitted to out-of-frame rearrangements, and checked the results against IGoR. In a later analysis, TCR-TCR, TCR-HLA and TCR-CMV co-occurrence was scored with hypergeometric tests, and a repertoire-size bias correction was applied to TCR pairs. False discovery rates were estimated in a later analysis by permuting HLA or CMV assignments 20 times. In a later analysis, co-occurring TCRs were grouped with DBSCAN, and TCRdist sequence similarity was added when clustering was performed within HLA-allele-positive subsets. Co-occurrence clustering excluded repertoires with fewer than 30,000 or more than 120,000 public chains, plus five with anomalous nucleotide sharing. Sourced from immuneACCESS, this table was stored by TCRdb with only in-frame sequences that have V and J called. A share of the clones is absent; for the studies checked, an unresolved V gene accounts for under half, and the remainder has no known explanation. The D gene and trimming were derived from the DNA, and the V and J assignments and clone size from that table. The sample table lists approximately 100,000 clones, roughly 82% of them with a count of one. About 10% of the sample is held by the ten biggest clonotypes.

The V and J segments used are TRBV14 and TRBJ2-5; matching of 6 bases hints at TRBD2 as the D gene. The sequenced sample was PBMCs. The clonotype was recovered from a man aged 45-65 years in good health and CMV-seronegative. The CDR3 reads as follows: CASSGDYQETQYF. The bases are TGTGCCAGCAGCGGGGACTACCAAGAGACCCAGTACTTC.